A selection of T cell receptor beta chains follows, all from one sample in a study of T cell changes during pregnancy in multiple sclerosis. Generated by immunoSEQ multiplex PCR, the TCRdb table keeps only in-frame clones and is missing some. The table has 50,000 to 65,000 clones, approximately 86% seen once. Sequencing was performed on CD4+ T cells from peripheral blood mononuclear cells, taken in the third trimester of pregnancy. The origin of the receptors is a female donor with multiple sclerosis, enrolled in a pregnancy study. CDR3s include the opening cysteine and the closing phenylalanine or tryptophan. Fields, in order: V gene, D gene, J gene, clone size, CDR3 DNA, CDR3 protein. D genes are given only for firm matches. Size values are once, few and many counts, or a class for expanded clones, and some rows have none.

TRBV27	TRBD2	TRBJ2-1	-	TGTGCCAGCAGGGGACTGCTAGCGGGAGGGCATGAGCAGTTCTTC	CASRGLLAGGHEQFF
TRBV27	TRBD2	TRBJ2-5	-	TGTGCCAGCAAAACTAGCGTTCGGGCAGAGACCCAGTACTTC	CASKTSVRAETQYF
TRBV28	TRBD1	TRBJ1-1	-	TGTGCCAGCACTACACAGGGGGGCAACACTGAAGCTTTCTTT	CASTTQGGNTEAFF
TRBV6-1	TRBD2	TRBJ2-5	-	TGTGCCAGCATGCGGCTAGCGGGGGGCCAAGAGACCCAGTACTTC	CASMRLAGGQETQYF
TRBV7-9	TRBD2	TRBJ2-7	-	TGTGCCAGCAGCTTAGTTGGGCGGGAGCACTCCTACGAGCAGTACTTC	CASSLVGREHSYEQYF
TRBV5-1	TRBD1	TRBJ2-7	-	TGCGCCAGCAGCTTGATAGGAAACACAGGGGGCCCGGGGGAGCAGTACTTC	CASSLIGNTGGPGEQYF
TRBV7-7	-	TRBJ1-1	once	TGTGCCAGCAGCTTGGCAGAAAACACTGAAGCTTTCTTT	CASSLAENTEAFF
TRBV5-5	-	TRBJ2-7	-	TGTGCCAGCAGGCCGACTAGAGACGAGCAGTACTTC	CASRPTRDEQYF
TRBV4-1	-	TRBJ1-1	-	TGCGCCAGCAGTGTCTTGGAGTCGAACACTGAAGCTTTCTTT	CASSVLESNTEAFF
TRBV6-1	-	TRBJ1-1	-	TGTGCCAGCGGTCTTGGCAGGAACACTGAAGCTTTCTTT	CASGLGRNTEAFF
TRBV4-1	-	TRBJ2-7	-	TGCGCCAGCAGCCAAGACAGGGGAGATGGGGGCTTC	CASSQDRGDGGF
TRBV5-1	-	TRBJ1-1	-	TGCGCCAGCAGTTTAGACAGAGAAGCTTTCTTT	CASSLDREAFF
TRBV4-3	TRBD1	TRBJ1-6	-	TGCGCCAGCAGCCAAGAGTTCTGGGGACAGGGTGGATCACCCCTCCACTTT	CASSQEFWGQGGSPLHF
TRBV7-9	-	TRBJ2-7	once	TGTGCCAGCAGCTTCGGTGCCCTAAGCTCCTACGAGCAGTACTTC	CASSFGALSSYEQYF
TRBV6-5	-	TRBJ1-1	-	TGTGCCAGCAGGACGGGACTTCAGAACACTGAAGCTTTCTTT	CASRTGLQNTEAFF
TRBV6-6	-	TRBJ1-6	-	TGTGCCAGCAGTTACTACGGGGGAAAGAATTCACCCCTCCACTTT	CASSYYGGKNSPLHF
TRBV11-2	-	TRBJ1-2	-	TGTGCCAGCAGCTTAGATAATGCGGGCCCCTATGGCTACACCTTC	CASSLDNAGPYGYTF
TRBV6-5	TRBD1	TRBJ2-7	once	TGTGCCAGCAGTTACTTCGGACAGGGTGCCCACGAGCAGTACTTC	CASSYFGQGAHEQYF
TRBV5-4	-	TRBJ1-1	-	TGTGCCAGCAGCTCGACAGCGAACACTGAAGCTTTCTTT	CASSSTANTEAFF
TRBV7-9	-	TRBJ1-1	-	TGTGCCAGCAGCTCAATGAGCACTGAAGCTTTCTTT	CASSSMSTEAFF
TRBV30	TRBD2	TRBJ2-1	-	TGTGCCTGGGGCACCCCGGGACTAGCGGGAGGGCCGTCCTACAATGAGCAGTTCTTC	CAWGTPGLAGGPSYNEQFF
TRBV5-1	-	TRBJ2-1	-	TGCGCCAGCAGCTCCAGCGGGCGCAGCTCCTACAATGAGCAGTTCTTC	CASSSSGRSSYNEQFF
TRBV7-2	-	TRBJ1-2	-	TGTGCCAGCACCGAGGTCGGGGGCTATGGCTACACCTTC	CASTEVGGYGYTF
TRBV28	-	TRBJ2-2	-	TGTGCCAGCAAGGGAGGGGGGGTCAGGGCCGGGGAGCTGTTTTTT	CASKGGGVRAGELFF
TRBV30	TRBD1	TRBJ1-1	-	TGTGCCTGGAGTCCCGGGACAGGGAACACTGAAGCTTTCTTT	CAWSPGTGNTEAFF
TRBV4-3	-	TRBJ1-4	-	TGCGCCAGCAGCCACCGTGGGGCCAGGGAGGGTAATGAAAAACTGTTTTTT	CASSHRGAREGNEKLFF
TRBV9	TRBD1	TRBJ1-5	few	TGTGCCAGCAGCGTAGGGACAGGGGGCCAGCCCCAGCATTTT	CASSVGTGGQPQHF
TRBV19	-	TRBJ1-5	once	TGTGCCAGTAGTTGGGGGCTCGCTCAGCCCCAGCATTTT	CASSWGLAQPQHF
TRBV27	TRBD2	TRBJ2-1	-	TGTGCCAGCGTTAGCGGGATAGGCAATGAGCAGTTCTTC	CASVSGIGNEQFF
TRBV5-6	-	TRBJ2-2	-	TGTGCCAGCAGCCGTTGGCAGGCGTGGAACACCGGGGAGCTGTTTTTT	CASSRWQAWNTGELFF
TRBV18	TRBD1	TRBJ1-2	-	TGTGCCAGCTCACCCACAGGGGACGGCTACACCTTC	CASSPTGDGYTF
TRBV7-2	-	TRBJ2-6	-	TGTGCCAGCAGCTTTCAGGGTCTGGGCTCTGGGGCCAACGTCCTGACTTTC	CASSFQGLGSGANVLTF
TRBV5-1	TRBD2	TRBJ2-1	-	TGCGCCAGCAGCTTGACCCTAGCGGGGGCAAGCAATGAGCAGTTCTTC	CASSLTLAGASNEQFF
TRBV4-2	-	TRBJ1-4	-	TGTGCCAGCAGCCAAGCCGGTCTTGCAACTAATGAAAAACTGTTTTTT	CASSQAGLATNEKLFF
TRBV7-3	-	TRBJ1-2	-	TGTGCCAGCAGCGTCGGGGGGGGTACGGGCTACACCTTC	CASSVGGGTGYTF
TRBV11-3	TRBD2	TRBJ2-5	-	TGTGCCAGCAGCTCTAGCGGGAGGCAAGAGACCCAGTACTTC	CASSSSGRQETQYF
TRBV10-2	-	TRBJ1-1	once	TGCGCCAGCAGACTTACGAGGATGAACACTGAAGCTTTCTTT	CASRLTRMNTEAFF
TRBV7-2	-	TRBJ1-6	-	TGTGCCAGCAGCTTAGTAGGCCCCGACAGCCTCGGGTATAATTCACCCCTCCACTTT	CASSLVGPDSLGYNSPLHF
TRBV9	-	TRBJ2-2	-	TGTGCCAGCAGCGTCCCCGGGTCAAACACCGGGGAGCTGTTTTTT	CASSVPGSNTGELFF
TRBV5-6	TRBD2	TRBJ2-7	-	TGTGCCAGCAGCTCGAGGACTAGCGGCAGCTACGAGCAGTACTTC	CASSSRTSGSYEQYF
TRBV4-3	TRBD2	TRBJ2-1	-	TGCGCCAGCAGCCAAGACCCCCCCGGGACTAGCGGGGAGCAGTTCTTC	CASSQDPPGTSGEQFF
TRBV19	-	TRBJ2-6	-	TGTGCCAGTAGTATAGGGATCGGGGCTGGGGCCAACGTCCTGACTTTC	CASSIGIGAGANVLTF
TRBV19	-	TRBJ2-7	-	TGTGCCAGTAGTCATCCCGGGACTCTCTCCTACGAGCAGTACTTC	CASSHPGTLSYEQYF
TRBV5-1	TRBD2	TRBJ2-3	once	TGCGCCAGCAGCTTCCAGGGAGGGACAGATACGCAGTATTTT	CASSFQGGTDTQYF
TRBV2	TRBD1	TRBJ1-5	once	TGTGCCAGCCTTAGACAGGGGGGCCAGCCCCAGCATTTT	CASLRQGGQPQHF
TRBV30	-	TRBJ2-5	-	TGTGCCTGGAGTGGCGATGCCAGGGAGACCCAGTACTTC	CAWSGDARETQYF
TRBV30	-	TRBJ2-1	-	TGTGCCTGGAGTGGGCCAGGGTCCTCCTACAATGAGCAGTTCTTC	CAWSGPGSSYNEQFF
TRBV11-2	TRBD2	TRBJ2-3	-	TGTGCCAGCACCTCAGGATTGAGCGGGAGGAGAGATACGCAGTATTTT	CASTSGLSGRRDTQYF
TRBV6-1	-	TRBJ2-1	once	TGTGCCAGCAGTGAGATTTTGGACATAACCTACAATGAGCAGTTCTTC	CASSEILDITYNEQFF
TRBV18	TRBD1	TRBJ1-2	-	TGTGCCAGCTCACCCGGGACAGGGGAGAACTATGGCTACACCTTC	CASSPGTGENYGYTF
TRBV7-2	-	TRBJ2-7	-	TGTGCCAGCAGCTCCCGAGGGTACGAGCAGTACTTC	CASSSRGYEQYF
TRBV11-3	TRBD1	TRBJ1-1	-	TGTGCCAGCAGCTTAGATGGACAGGTGAACACTGAAGCTTTCTTT	CASSLDGQVNTEAFF
TRBV5-1	TRBD1	TRBJ1-1	-	TGCGCCAGCAGCACCAGGGGGCTAATCACTGAAGCTTTCTTT	CASSTRGLITEAFF
TRBV4-3	-	TRBJ1-5	once	TGCGCCAGCAGCCAAGATGTAGGGGGGCCCCAGCATTTT	CASSQDVGGPQHF